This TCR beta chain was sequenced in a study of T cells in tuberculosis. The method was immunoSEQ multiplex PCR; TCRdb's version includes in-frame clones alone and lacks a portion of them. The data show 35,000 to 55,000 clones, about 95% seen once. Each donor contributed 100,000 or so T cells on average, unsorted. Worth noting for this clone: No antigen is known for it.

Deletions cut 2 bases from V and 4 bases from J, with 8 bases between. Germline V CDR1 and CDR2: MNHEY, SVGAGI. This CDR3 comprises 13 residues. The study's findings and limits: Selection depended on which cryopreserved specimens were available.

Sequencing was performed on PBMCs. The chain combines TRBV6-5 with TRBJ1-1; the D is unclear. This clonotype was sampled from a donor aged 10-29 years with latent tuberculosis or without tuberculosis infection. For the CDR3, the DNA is TGTGCCAGCAGTTACCTGGAGTCCACTGAAGCTTTCTTT. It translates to CASSYLESTEAFF.